Listed below are T cell receptor beta chains from one sample, sequenced in a study of blood T cell repertoires in COVID-19. Sequencing used immunoSEQ multiplex PCR; TCRdb keeps in-frame clones, though not all of them. The sample yields about 150,000 clones, 70% to 90% seen once. Sequencing was done on a sample of peripheral blood. The receptors were sampled from a man at least 80 years old with COVID-19, enrolled during active disease. Both conserved end residues are part of each CDR3. Part of the rows lack a size; the others show once, few, many or a class for expanded clones.

V,size,J,CDR3
TRBV5-1,NA,TRBJ1-2,CASRGGQGGYGYTF
TRBV6-2/TRBV6-3,NA,TRBJ1-1,CASSYRGGDTEAFF
TRBV5-1,NA,TRBJ1-4,CASSLTGGYINEKLFF
TRBV10-3,NA,TRBJ2-1,CAISAPTSGGARSSYNEQFF
TRBV7-9,NA,TRBJ1-4,CASSLHEGVLKLFF
TRBV7-2,NA,TRBJ2-3,CASSSPTSADTQYF
TRBV5-1,NA,TRBJ1-1,CASSLRGGMNTEAFF
TRBV20-1,once,TRBJ1-5,CSAQGGQPQHF
TRBV29-1,NA,TRBJ2-7,CSVEGADNSYEQYF
TRBV18,NA,TRBJ2-7,CASSPDRAIPYEQYF
TRBV19,NA,TRBJ1-2,CASSILGQSNYGYTF
TRBV27,NA,TRBJ1-1,CASSFQGTANTEAFF
TRBV5-4,NA,TRBJ1-1,CASSLDRYTEAFF
TRBV27,NA,TRBJ2-1,CASRTGTGVYNEQFF
TRBV7-2,NA,TRBJ1-1,CASSLAGLLNTEAFF
TRBV6-5,NA,TRBJ1-1,CASSYPQGARTEAFF
TRBV6-5,NA,TRBJ1-4,CASSPDSARERQFF
TRBV4-1,NA,TRBJ1-6,CASSQGTASGAALHF
TRBV6-5,NA,TRBJ1-1,CASSPGGSDTEAFF
TRBV10-3,NA,TRBJ1-4,CAISESGAANEKLFF
TRBV19,NA,TRBJ1-4,CASSPRLWGTGIGANEKLFF
TRBV7-3,NA,TRBJ2-1,CASSLERSGGAGNEQFF
TRBV19,NA,TRBJ2-7,CASSIKGTGGNEQYF
TRBV5-4,NA,TRBJ1-2,CASSLLGGGYGYTF
TRBV5-1,NA,TRBJ1-3,CASSLVGRPNTIYF
TRBV20-1,NA,TRBJ2-7,CSASPGQRSYEQYF